This T cell receptor beta chain was captured in a study of OX40 agonist ivuxolimab in advanced cancers. Germline CDR1 MNHEY, CDR2 SVGAGI. V lost 3 bases, J lost 7 bases, and 3 bases stayed unmatched. This CDR3 has 15 residues. Using immunoSEQ multiplex PCR, the repertoire was profiled, and TCRdb retains in-frame clones only, with some absent. The sample shows under 100,000 clones, 85% to 90% of them seen only once. The chain carries TRBV6-5 and TRBJ2-1; 13 bases line up with TRBD2. The receptor was derived from an adult with an advanced solid tumor such as melanoma, head and neck, liver or kidney cancer. The sequences come from CD4+ or CD8+ T cells sorted from blood, collected in a trial of the OX40 agonist ivuxolimab. CDR3 bases: TGTGCCAGCAGTTATCAGACTAGCGGGAGGAATGAGCAGTTCTTC. As protein: CASSYQTSGRNEQFF.